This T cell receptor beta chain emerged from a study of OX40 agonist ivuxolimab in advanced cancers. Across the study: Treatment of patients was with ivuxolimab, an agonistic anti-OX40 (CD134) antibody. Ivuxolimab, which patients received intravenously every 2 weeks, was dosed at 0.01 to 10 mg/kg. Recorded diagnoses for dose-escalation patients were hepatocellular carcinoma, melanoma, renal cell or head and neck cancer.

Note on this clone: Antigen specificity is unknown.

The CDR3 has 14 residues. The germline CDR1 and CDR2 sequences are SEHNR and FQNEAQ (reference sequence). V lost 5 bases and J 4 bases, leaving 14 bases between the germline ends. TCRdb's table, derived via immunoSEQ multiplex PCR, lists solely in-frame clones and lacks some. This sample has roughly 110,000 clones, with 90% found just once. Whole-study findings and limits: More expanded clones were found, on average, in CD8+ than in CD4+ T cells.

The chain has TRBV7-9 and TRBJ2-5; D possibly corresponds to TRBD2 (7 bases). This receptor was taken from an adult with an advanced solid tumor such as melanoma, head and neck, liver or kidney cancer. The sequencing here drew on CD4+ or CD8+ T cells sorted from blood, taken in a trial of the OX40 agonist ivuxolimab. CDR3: CASSPRGGGETQYF. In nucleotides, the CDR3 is TGTGCCAGCAGCCCCAGAGGGGGGGGAGAGACCCAGTACTTC.